This entry lists 26 T cell receptor beta chains sequenced from one sample in a study of T cells in women clearing cervical HPV infection. The protocol was immunoSEQ multiplex PCR, while the TCRdb copy is restricted to in-frame clones and leaves out a portion. The repertoire table contains tens of thousands of clones. The sample was blood buffy coat. These TCRs come from a woman between 18 and 69 years old with a cervical HPV16 infection that either progressed to CIN3+ or cleared (not recorded which).

The CDR3 sequence is CASSVGFSGSENEQYF. The part of the CDR3 DNA that was read is TGTGCCAGCAGCGTAGGCTTTAGCGGGAGCGAGAACGAG. V gene TRBV9 combines with J gene TRBJ2-7, with 9 bases lining up with TRBD2. The read comes to an end 3 residues before the CDR3 does, leaving the germline J gene to fill in the end. The J segment lost 5 bases and the V segment lost 0 bases, leaving 9 bases of the junction unmatched. Germline CDR1 and CDR2: SGDLS and YYNGEE. This CDR3 has 16 residues.

With respect to this clone: The DNA ends 3 residues before the CDR3 does, and the rest of the CDR3 is filled in from the germline J gene. The V call is TRBV2, the J call TRBJ1-4; D call uncertain. Germline V gene lookup returns CDR1 SNHLY and CDR2 FYNNEI. CDR3 length: 10 residues. The V end lost 6 bases, the J end lost 7 bases, and 3 bases lay between the germline ends. The CDR3 reads CASSVEKLFF. The covered CDR3 bases are TGTGCCAGCAGCGTTGAAAAA.

Comments on this clone: The read ends 3 residues early relative to the CDR3; the germline J gene fills the gap. The chain couples TRBV11-2 to TRBJ1-5; D may be TRBD1 (6 bases). The CDR3 extends over 15 amino acids. The V end lost 0 bases, the J end lost 2 bases, and 8 bases lay between the germline ends. CDR1 SGHAT and CDR2 FQNNGV come from the germline V gene. The part of the CDR3 DNA that was read is TGTGCCAGCAGCTTAGAGGGGGGGCGCAATCAGCCC. Protein: CASSLEGGRNQP. The CDR3 in full is CASSLEGGRNQPQHF.

Note on this clone: The CDR3 goes on 3 residues after the read ends, and that part is filled in from the germline J gene. The chain recombines TRBV20-1 with TRBJ2-7; 9 bases map to TRBD2. Trimming at V came to 8 bases and at J to 2 bases, leaving 7 bases not matched to a gene. In germline, CDR1 is DFQATT, CDR2 SNEGSKA (reference sequence). The CDR3 totals 13 residues. CDR3 DNA (partial): TGCAGTACCGAGCGGGGGGCAACCTACGAG. This gives the protein CSTERGATYE. The whole CDR3 reads CSTERGATYEQYF.

Comments on this clone: The missing CDR3 end, 3 residues past where the read stops, is filled in from the germline J gene. V is TRBV10-3 and J is TRBJ1-2; possible D gene TRBD1, 5 bases. From germline, CDR1 is ENHRY and CDR2 SYGVKD. CDR3 length equals 17 residues. Trimming cost V 0 bases and J 0 bases, with 14 bases left between them. CDR3 bases read: TGTGCCATCAGTGAGTCAAGGGGAATCCCCACTAACTATGGC. Amino acid sequence: CAISESRGIPTNYG. The full CDR3 is CAISESRGIPTNYGYTF.

On this clone: The sequence runs out 3 residues before the end of the CDR3; the remainder is reconstructed from the germline J gene. The rearrangement joins TRBV14 to TRBJ2-1; D remains unclear. V lost 2 bases and J lost 8, with 4 bases in between. The CDR3 spans 11 residues. Looked up from germline, CDR1 is SGHDN and CDR2 is FVKESK. The CDR3 protein is CASSQIYEQFF. The covered CDR3 bases are TGTGCCAGCAGCCAAATCTATGAG.

Comments on this clone: The observed sequence ends 3 residues before the CDR3 terminus, with the missing tail filled in from the germline J gene. This chain joins TRBV4-2 and TRBJ1-1; D possibly corresponds to TRBD1 (6 bases). The germline V gene encodes CDR1 LGHNA and CDR2 YNFKEQ. V dropped 0 bases and J dropped 1 base, with 9 bases sitting between them. The CDR3 loop spans 15 amino acids. The covered CDR3 bases are TGTGCCAGCAGCCAAGATCCGACAGGGAACACTGAA. Its protein is CASSQDPTGNTE. The full-length CDR3 reads as CASSQDPTGNTEAFF.

In regard to this clone: The CDR3 end is not reached by the read, which stops 3 residues before it; the germline J gene fills it in. The rearrangement links TRBV2 to TRBJ2-7, with 9 bases identical to TRBD1. Germline V gene sequence: CDR1 SNHLY, CDR2 FYNNEI. This CDR3 comprises 15 residues. V lost 6 bases to trimming and J lost 4 bases; unmatched junction nucleotides: 10. The DNA read from the CDR3 is TGTGCCAGCAGACCTACACAGGGGGCGCGGTACGAG. Amino acid sequence: CASRPTQGARYE. The full CDR3 reads CASRPTQGARYEQYF.

For this clone: The sequence runs out 3 residues before the end of the CDR3; the remainder is reconstructed from the germline J gene. This chain joins TRBV5-3 and TRBJ2-3; 7 bases are a match to TRBD2. TRBV5-3 is marked as an open reading frame, function uncertain. Trimming removed 5 bases from V and 6 bases from J; junction bases left unmatched: 15. CDR3 size: 16 residues. CDR3 loop: CARRTSGKHMEDTQYF. Incomplete CDR3 DNA: TGTGCCAGAAGGACCAGCGGGAAACACATGGAGGATACG.

Note on this clone: Coverage ceases 3 residues before the CDR3 finishes, and the germline J gene fills in the end. This chain links TRBV30 with TRBJ2-3; 8 bases line up with TRBD2. With V trimmed by 8 bases and J by 2 bases, 12 bases remained unmatched. The CDR3 consists of 15 residues. Germline loops: CDR1 GTSNPN, CDR2 SVGIG (reference sequence). CDR3 in amino acids: CARGGSGDPTDTQYF. Partial CDR3 DNA: TGTGCCCGGGGCGGTAGCGGGGATCCCACAGATACG.

As to this clone: The read is 3 residues too short to cover the CDR3 end, so that end is filled in from the germline J gene. The genes are TRBV30 and TRBJ1-6, with TRBD1 as a possible D gene (6 bases). CDR1 and CDR2 from the germline V gene are GTSNPN and SVGIG (reference sequence). Trimming stripped 5 bases from V and 4 bases from J, with 6 bases between. The CDR3 is made up of 12 amino acids. The CDR3 spells CAWGQYNSPLHF. CDR3 DNA (partial): TGTGCCTGGGGACAGTATAATTCACCC.

In regard to this clone: Sequencing ends 3 residues short of the CDR3 end; the germline J gene provides the rest. The chain recombines TRBV20-1 with TRBJ2-2; D remains ambiguous. The CDR3 runs to 12 residues. Germline V lookup: CDR1 DFQATT, CDR2 SNEGSKA (reference sequence). Trimming pared 2 bases from V and 7 bases from J, leaving 8 bases between. The CDR3 sequence: CSARLPRGELFF. CDR3 DNA (partial): TGCAGTGCTAGACTCCCGCGCGGGGAG.

To note about this clone: The read stops 3 residues short of the end of the CDR3; the missing end is completed from the germline J gene. This chain uses TRBV11-2 with TRBJ1-4; D call uncertain. The CDR3 covers 15 residues. CDR1 is SGHAT, CDR2 FQNNGV, per germline. V was cut by 5 bases and J by 7 bases, with 17 bases left in between. The CDR3 spells CASSPLGTEGEKLFF. The CDR3 DNA, read in part, is TGTGCCAGCAGCCCGCTGGGTACAGAGGGTGAAAAA.

This clone registers medium-sized by frequency. The read halts 3 residues ahead of the CDR3 end, with the missing end drawn from the germline J gene. The V gene is TRBV5-5, the J gene TRBJ2-2; D perhaps matches TRBD1 (6 bases). Per germline, CDR1 SGHKS and CDR2 YYEKEE (reference sequence). V shed 1 base and J shed 4 bases, with 11 bases lying between them. This CDR3 region has 15 residues. The CDR3 sequence: CASSLTGIATGELFF. CDR3 DNA (partial): TGTGCCAGCAGCTTGACAGGGATTGCCACCGGGGAG. Combining the CDR3 with reference TRBV5-5 and TRBJ2-2 gives the whole variable domain DAGVTQSPTHLIKTRGQQVTLRCSPISGHKSVSWYQQVLGQGPQFIFQYYEKEERGRGNFPDRFSARQFPNYSSELNVNALLLGDSALYLCASSLTGIATGELFFGEGSRLTVL.

The sequenced CDR3 bases are TGTGCCAGCAGCCAAGCGCCGCCAGGGGGTTTTGGC. It specifies CASSQAPPGGFG. The entire CDR3 is CASSQAPPGGFGYTF. The chain combines TRBV4-2 with TRBJ1-2; 7 bases are a match to TRBD1. The CDR3 end falls 3 residues outside the read, so it is completed with the germline J gene. The CDR3 sequence is 15 residues long. V shed 1 base and J 7 bases; nucleotides not matched to a gene: 9. CDR1 LGHNA and CDR2 YNFKEQ come from the germline V gene.

As regards this clone: Coverage ceases 3 residues before the CDR3 finishes, and the germline J gene fills in the end. The rearrangement joins TRBV20-1 to TRBJ2-7; D is possibly TRBD1 (6 bases). The CDR3 consists of 15 residues. CDR1 and CDR2 (germline): DFQATT, SNEGSKA (reference sequence). V was clipped by 2 bases and J by 0 bases, with 14 bases between them. Incomplete CDR3 DNA: TGCAGTGCTAGAAGGGGGTCAGGGAGCTCCTACGAG. Protein: CSARRGSGSSYE. In full, the CDR3 reads CSARRGSGSSYEQYF.

Details on this clone: The read falls 3 residues short of the CDR3 end, and the missing part is taken from the germline J gene. The chain employs TRBV6-2 or TRBV6-3 and TRBJ1-6; no reliable D call. This CDR3 region has 15 residues. V was pared by 0 bases and J by 7 bases, with 10 bases between. Germline V gene sequence: CDR1 MNHEY, CDR2 SVGEGT. The sequenced part of the CDR3 DNA is TGTGCCAGCAGTTACTCGACCCAGGTCAATTCACCC. Protein sequence: CASSYSTQVNSP. The CDR3 reads in full as CASSYSTQVNSPLHF.

The CDR3 DNA, read in part, is TGTGCCAGCAGTTTCTTCGGTTCTAGCACAGATACG. It codes for CASSFFGSSTDT. The entire CDR3 reads CASSFFGSSTDTYTF. The chain recombines TRBV7-2 with TRBJ1-2; D is uncertain. From the germline J gene comes the end of the CDR3, since the read stops 3 residues before it. This CDR3 has 15 amino acids. From germline, CDR1 is SGHTA and CDR2 FQGNSA. Drawing the rest from reference TRBV7-2 and TRBJ1-2, the complete variable domain is GAGVSQSPSNKVTEKGKDVELRCDPISGHTALYWYRQSLGQGLEFLIYFQGNSAPDKSGLPSDRFSAERTGGSVSTLTIQRTQQEDSAVYLCASSFFGSSTDTYTFGSGTRLTVV.

Comment on this clone: The read stops 3 residues short of the end of the CDR3; the missing end is completed from the germline J gene. The chain is built from TRBV7-1 and TRBJ1-6; the match to TRBD1 covers 12 bases. TRBV7-1 counts as an open reading frame of uncertain function. V shed 2 bases, J shed 0 bases, and the junction held 8 bases outside the gene matches. CDR3 length: 20 amino acids. The CDR3 reads CASSSPPGQGASSYNSPLHF. The DNA read from the CDR3 is TGTGCCAGCAGCTCACCCCCGGGACAGGGGGCGAGCTCCTATAATTCACCC.

On this clone itself: The read is 3 residues too short to cover the CDR3 end, so that end is filled in from the germline J gene. The V call is TRBV29-1, the J call TRBJ1-3, with D possibly being TRBD1 (5 bases). Germline CDR1 and CDR2: SQVTM and ANQGSEA. V was trimmed by 7 bases and J by 0 bases, leaving 16 bases between them. The CDR3 consists of 15 residues. CDR3 residues: CSGLGGTPSGNTIYF. CDR3 DNA, as far as it was read: TGCAGCGGCTTGGGAGGGACTCCCTCTGGAAACACC.

Remarks on this clone: The read falls 3 residues short of the CDR3 end, and the missing part is taken from the germline J gene. This rearrangement joins TRBV19 to TRBJ2-2; 8 bases are a match to TRBD1. The junction had 8 bases not matched to a gene; V was cut back by 3 bases and J by 5 bases. CDR3 size: 16 residues. The V gene's germline CDR1 is LNHDA and CDR2 SQIVND (reference sequence). This CDR3 is CASSMGTRGQTGELFF. The sequenced part of the CDR3 DNA is TGTGCCAGTAGTATGGGGACCAGGGGGCAAACCGGGGAG.

Worth noting for this clone: Coverage ceases 3 residues before the CDR3 finishes, and the germline J gene fills in the end. V and J are TRBV20-1 and TRBJ2-3; 9 bases fit TRBD2. In germline, CDR1 is DFQATT, CDR2 SNEGSKA (reference sequence). CDR3 length: 15 amino acids. V lost 1 base and J lost 1; bases outside the gene matches: 3. This chain's CDR3 is CSARVTSGRTDTQYF. The CDR3 bases that were read are TGCAGTGCTAGAGTGACTAGCGGCCGCACAGATACG.

Comments on this clone: The read comes to an end 3 residues before the CDR3 does, leaving the germline J gene to fill in the end. This chain uses TRBV7-2 with TRBJ1-2; maybe TRBD1 (6 bases). Trimming took off 5 bases at V and 6 bases at J, with 16 bases between the two ends. Germline V gene sequence: CDR1 SGHTA, CDR2 FQGNSA. The CDR3 runs 14 residues. The covered CDR3 bases are TGTGCCAGCAGCCGAGGGGTGAAGGGGGATGGC. The encoded protein is CASSRGVKGDG. In full, the CDR3 is CASSRGVKGDGYTF. Based on the CDR3 plus reference TRBV7-2 and TRBJ1-2, the full variable domain is GAGVSQSPSNKVTEKGKDVELRCDPISGHTALYWYRQSLGQGLEFLIYFQGNSAPDKSGLPSDRFSAERTGGSVSTLTIQRTQQEDSAVYLCASSRGVKGDGYTFGSGTRLTVV.

As regards this clone: The CDR3 end is not reached by the read, which stops 3 residues before it; the germline J gene fills it in. The chain joins TRBV4-2 to TRBJ1-1; D may be TRBD1 (5 bases). V was trimmed by 0 bases and J by 4 bases, leaving 12 bases between them. The germline CDR1 and CDR2 sequences are LGHNA and YNFKEQ. The CDR3 runs 15 residues. CDR3 bases read: TGTGCCAGCAGCCAAGACCGACAGTCCCCCACTGAA. Translating it yields CASSQDRQSPTE. The CDR3 as a whole reads CASSQDRQSPTEAFF.

Turning to this clone: The DNA ends 3 residues before the CDR3 does, and the rest of the CDR3 is filled in from the germline J gene. This chain links TRBV5-4 with TRBJ2-1; tentatively, D is TRBD2 (6 bases). Germline loops: CDR1 SGHNT, CDR2 YYREEE (reference sequence). The V end lost 5 bases, the J end lost 9 bases, and 18 bases lay between the germline ends. This CDR3 is 14 amino acids long. The CDR3 here is CASSPRAEGGEQFF. The sequenced CDR3 bases are TGTGCCAGCAGTCCCAGAGCGGAGGGAGGTGAG.

Remarks on this clone: The DNA ends 3 residues before the CDR3 does, and the rest of the CDR3 is filled in from the germline J gene. The chain is built from TRBV10-3 and TRBJ2-5; D gene unclear. Germline V gene sequence: CDR1 ENHRY, CDR2 SYGVKD. Trimming removed 3 bases at V and 4 bases at J, with 3 bases between. CDR3 length: 11 amino acids. The chain's CDR3 is CAISEGETQYF. The CDR3 DNA, read in part, is TGTGCCATCAGTGAAGGAGAGACC.